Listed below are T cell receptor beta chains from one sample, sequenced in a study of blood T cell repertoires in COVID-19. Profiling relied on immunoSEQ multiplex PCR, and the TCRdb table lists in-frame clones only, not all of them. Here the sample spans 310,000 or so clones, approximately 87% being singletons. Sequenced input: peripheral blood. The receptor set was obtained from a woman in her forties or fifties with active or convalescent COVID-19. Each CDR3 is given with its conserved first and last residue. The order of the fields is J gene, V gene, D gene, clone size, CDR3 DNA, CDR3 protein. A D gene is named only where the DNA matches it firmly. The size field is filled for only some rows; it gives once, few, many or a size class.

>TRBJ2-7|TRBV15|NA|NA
TGTGCCACCAGCAGAGCTACCGGCAGGGTCCCCTACGAGCAGTACTTC
CATSRATGRVPYEQYF
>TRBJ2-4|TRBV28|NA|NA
TGTGCCAGCATCTCCGCGGCACCCAAAAACATTCAGTACTTC
CASISAAPKNIQYF
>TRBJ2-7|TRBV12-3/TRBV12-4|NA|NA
TGTGCCAGCAACAGCGGCACCTCCTACGAGCAGTACTTC
CASNSGTSYEQYF
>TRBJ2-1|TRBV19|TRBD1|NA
TGTGCCAGTAGTACGGACAGGGGTAATGAGCAGTTCTTC
CASSTDRGNEQFF
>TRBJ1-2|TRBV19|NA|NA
TGTGCCAGTAGTATTACACCCAACTATGGCTACACCTTC
CASSITPNYGYTF
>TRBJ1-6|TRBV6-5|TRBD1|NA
TGTGCCAGCAGACCGGGACAGCAAAATTCACCCCTCCACTTT
CASRPGQQNSPLHF
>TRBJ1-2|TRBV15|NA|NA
TGTGCCACCAGCAGAGTCCTTTCGGTGCAGGGGAACCCAAATGGCTACACCTTC
CATSRVLSVQGNPNGYTF
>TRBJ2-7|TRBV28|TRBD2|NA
TGTGCCAGCCAAAAAGGGACTAGCGGGAGCAACGAGCAGTACTTC
CASQKGTSGSNEQYF
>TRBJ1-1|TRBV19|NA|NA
TGTGCCAGTACCGATCGGGGGGCTACTGAAGCTTTCTTT
CASTDRGATEAFF
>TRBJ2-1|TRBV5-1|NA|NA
TGCGCCAGCAGCTTGGTAGCAGGGGAGGGCAATGAGCAGTTCTTC
CASSLVAGEGNEQFF
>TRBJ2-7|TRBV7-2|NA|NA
TGTGCCAGCAGCTCGGGACTCCACACCTACGAGCAGTACTTC
CASSSGLHTYEQYF
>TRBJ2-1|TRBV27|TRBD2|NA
TGTGCCACAATACCGGGGGGGAGCAATGAGCAGTTCTTC
CATIPGGSNEQFF
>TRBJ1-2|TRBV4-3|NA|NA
TGCGCCAGCAGCGAGGGAGAGCGCAACTATGGCTACACCTTC
CASSEGERNYGYTF
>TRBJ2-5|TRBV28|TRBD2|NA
TGTGCCAGCAGTGCTAGCGGGAGCCAAGAGACCCAGTACTTC
CASSASGSQETQYF
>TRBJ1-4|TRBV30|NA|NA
TGTGCCTGGAGTCCAGACAGGAAGATTAATGAAAAACTGTTTTTT
CAWSPDRKINEKLFF
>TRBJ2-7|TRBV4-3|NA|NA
TGCGCCAGCAGCCAAGATCTAACGGGAACCTACGAGCAGTACTTC
CASSQDLTGTYEQYF
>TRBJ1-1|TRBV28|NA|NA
TGTGCCAGCAGTTTAGGGAGTACCCCTGAAGCTTTCTTT
CASSLGSTPEAFF
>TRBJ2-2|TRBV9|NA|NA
TGTGCCAGCAGCGCCTCAGGAGGAAACACCGGGGAGCTGTTTTTT
CASSASGGNTGELFF
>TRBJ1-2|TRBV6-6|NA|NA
TGTGCCAGCAGTTTACCAGGGAATACCTATGGCTACACCTTC
CASSLPGNTYGYTF
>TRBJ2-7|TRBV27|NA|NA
TGTGCCAGCGGGACTTCCGGGACTGTATCCTACGAGCAGTACTTC
CASGTSGTVSYEQYF
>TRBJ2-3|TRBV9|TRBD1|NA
TGTGCCAGCAGCGCCCTGACAGGGTCAGATACGCAGTATTTT
CASSALTGSDTQYF
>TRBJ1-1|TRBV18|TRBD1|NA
TGTGCCAGCTCACCGGCCGGGACAGGGAGGACTGAAGCTTTCTTT
CASSPAGTGRTEAFF
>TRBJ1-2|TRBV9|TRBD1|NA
TGTGCCAGCAGCCCCCGGACAGGGGGCAATGGCTACACCTTC
CASSPRTGGNGYTF
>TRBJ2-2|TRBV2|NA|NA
TGTGCCAGCAGTGCGGAGGCCCTCACCGGGGAGCTGTTTTTT
CASSAEALTGELFF
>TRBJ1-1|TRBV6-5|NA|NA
TGTGCCAGCAGTTTGGGGGGAGTAAGCACTGAAGCTTTCTTT
CASSLGGVSTEAFF
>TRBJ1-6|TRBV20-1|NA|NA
TGCAGTGCTAGTAACGGACAGACCTATAATTCACCCCTCCACTTT
CSASNGQTYNSPLHF
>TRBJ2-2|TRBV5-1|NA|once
TGCGCCAGCAGCCCATTTAACACCGGGGAGCTGTTTTTT
CASSPFNTGELFF
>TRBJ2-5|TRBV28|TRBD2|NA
TGTGCCAGCAGTTTACTAGCGGGAAAAGAGACCCAGTACTTC
CASSLLAGKETQYF
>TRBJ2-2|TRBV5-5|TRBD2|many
TGTGCCAGCAGCTTGCCTAGCGGGGTAGGAACCGGGGAGCTGTTTTTT
CASSLPSGVGTGELFF
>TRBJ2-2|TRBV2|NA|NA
TGTGCCAGCAGCCACGGGAAGTCAGCCGGGGAGCTGTTTTTT
CASSHGKSAGELFF
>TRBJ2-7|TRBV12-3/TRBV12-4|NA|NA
TGTGCCAGCAGTTTCCCGTCCGGCTACGAGCAGTACTTC
CASSFPSGYEQYF
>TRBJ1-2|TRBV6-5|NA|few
TGTGCCAGCAGTACTAGGACCGTAGACTATGGCTACACCTTC
CASSTRTVDYGYTF
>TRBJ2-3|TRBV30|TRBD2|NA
TGTGCCTGGAGTGTCCCACTAGCGGGGGGGGCAGATACGCAGTATTTT
CAWSVPLAGGADTQYF
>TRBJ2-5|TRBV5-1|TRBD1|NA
TGCGCCAGCAGCCCCGGACAGGGGCCCGAAGAGACCCAGTACTTC
CASSPGQGPEETQYF
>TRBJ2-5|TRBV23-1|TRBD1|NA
TGCGCCAGCAGTCCGACCTGGAGGCAGGGGGAGAAAGAGACCCAGTACTTC
CASSPTWRQGEKETQYF
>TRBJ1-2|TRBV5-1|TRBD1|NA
TGCGCCAGCAGCTTGGACAGGGGGCACAACTATGGCTACACCTTC
CASSLDRGHNYGYTF
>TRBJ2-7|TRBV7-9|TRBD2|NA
TGTGCCAGCAGCCCGAGCGGGAGCATCGTCGAGCAGTACTTC
CASSPSGSIVEQYF
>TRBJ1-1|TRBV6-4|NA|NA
TGTGCCAGCAGTGAGGTGTCAGGGAACACTGAAGCTTTCTTT
CASSEVSGNTEAFF
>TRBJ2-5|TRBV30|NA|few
TGTGCCTGGAGTGAAGGTCGGACTCAACAAGAGACCCAGTACTTC
CAWSEGRTQQETQYF
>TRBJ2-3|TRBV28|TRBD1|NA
TGTGCCAGCAGTTTAAGGGACAGTTTAACAGATACGCAGTATTTT
CASSLRDSLTDTQYF
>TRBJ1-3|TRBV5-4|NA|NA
TGTGCCAGCAGCTTGGCCGCGGGGGCGACGGGAAACACCATATATTTT
CASSLAAGATGNTIYF
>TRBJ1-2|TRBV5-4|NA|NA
TGTGCCAGCAGCTTAATAGGGGCGTATGGCTACACCTTC
CASSLIGAYGYTF
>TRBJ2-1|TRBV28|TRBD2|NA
TGTGCCAGCAGTTTCAACTTTCGACTAGCGGGAGTCTACAATGAGCAGTTCTTC
CASSFNFRLAGVYNEQFF
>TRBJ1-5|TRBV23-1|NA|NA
TGCGCCAGCCCCGGGAATCAGCCCCAGCATTTT
CASPGNQPQHF
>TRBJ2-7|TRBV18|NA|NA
TGTGCCAGCTCAGGGTCGCGAAGGGACACCTCCTACGAGCAGTACTTC
CASSGSRRDTSYEQYF
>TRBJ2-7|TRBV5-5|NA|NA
TGTGCCAGCAGTGTACTAGTGATTAACTACGAGCAGTACTTC
CASSVLVINYEQYF
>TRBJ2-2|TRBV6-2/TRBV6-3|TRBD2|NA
TGTGCCAGCAGCAAAACTAGCGGGGGGCACACGACACGCTCCACCGGGGAGCTGTTTTTT
CASSKTSGGHTTRSTGELFF